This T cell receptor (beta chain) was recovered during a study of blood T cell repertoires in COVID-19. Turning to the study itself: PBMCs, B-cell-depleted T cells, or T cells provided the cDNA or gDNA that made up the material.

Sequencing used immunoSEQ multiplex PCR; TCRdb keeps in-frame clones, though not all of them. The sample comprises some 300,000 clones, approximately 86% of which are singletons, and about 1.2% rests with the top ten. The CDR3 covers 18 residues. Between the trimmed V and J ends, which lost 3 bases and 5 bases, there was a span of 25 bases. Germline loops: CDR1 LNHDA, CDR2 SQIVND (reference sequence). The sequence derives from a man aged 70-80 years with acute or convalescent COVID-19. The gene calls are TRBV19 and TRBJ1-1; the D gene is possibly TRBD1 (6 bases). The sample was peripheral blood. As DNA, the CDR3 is TGTGCCAGTAGTATCCATCCGAATTTACAGGGAGGGCGAACTGAAGCTTTCTTT. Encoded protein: CASSIHPNLQGGRTEAFF.